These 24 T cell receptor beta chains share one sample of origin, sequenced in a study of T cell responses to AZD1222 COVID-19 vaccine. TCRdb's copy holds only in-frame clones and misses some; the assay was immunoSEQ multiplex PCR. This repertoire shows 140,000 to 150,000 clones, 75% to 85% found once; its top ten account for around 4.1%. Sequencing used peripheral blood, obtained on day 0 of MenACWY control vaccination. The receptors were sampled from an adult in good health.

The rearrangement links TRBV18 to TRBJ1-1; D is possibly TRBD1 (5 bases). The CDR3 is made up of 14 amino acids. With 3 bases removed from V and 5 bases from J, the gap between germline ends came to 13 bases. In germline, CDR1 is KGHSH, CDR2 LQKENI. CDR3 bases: TGTGCCAGCTCACCGATCGCAGGGCGGACTGAAGCTTTCTTT. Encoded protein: CASSPIAGRTEAFF. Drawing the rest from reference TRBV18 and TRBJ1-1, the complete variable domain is NAGVMQNPRHLVRRRGQEARLRCSPMKGHSHVYWYRQLPEEGLKFMVYLQKENIIDESGMPKERFSAEFPKEGPSILRIQQVVRGDSAAYFCASSPIAGRTEAFFGQGTRLTVV.

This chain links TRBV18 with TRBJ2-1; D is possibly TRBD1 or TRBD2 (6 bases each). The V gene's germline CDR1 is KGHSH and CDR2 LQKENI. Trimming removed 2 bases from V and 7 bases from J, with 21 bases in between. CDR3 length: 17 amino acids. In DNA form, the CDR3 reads TGTGCCAGCTCACCAAGGGGGGCCCTCGGGGCAGTAAATGAGCAGTTCTTC. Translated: CASSPRGALGAVNEQFF.

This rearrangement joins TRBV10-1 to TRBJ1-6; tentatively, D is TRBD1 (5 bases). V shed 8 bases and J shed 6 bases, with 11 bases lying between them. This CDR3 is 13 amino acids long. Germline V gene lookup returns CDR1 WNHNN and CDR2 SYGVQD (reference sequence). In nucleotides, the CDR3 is TGCGCCAGCCCCCAGGGAGCTAATTCACCCCTCCACTTT. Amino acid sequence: CASPQGANSPLHF.

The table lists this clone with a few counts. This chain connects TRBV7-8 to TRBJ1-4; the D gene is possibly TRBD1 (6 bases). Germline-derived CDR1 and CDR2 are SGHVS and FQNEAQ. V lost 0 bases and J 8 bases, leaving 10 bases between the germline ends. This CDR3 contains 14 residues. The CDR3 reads CASSLARGGEKLFF. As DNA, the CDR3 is TGTGCCAGCAGCTTAGCAAGGGGGGGAGAAAAACTGTTTTTT. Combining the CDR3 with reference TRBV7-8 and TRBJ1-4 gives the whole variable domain GAGVSQSPRYKVAKRGQDVALRCDPISGHVSLFWYQQALGQGPEFLTYFQNEAQLDKSGLPSDRFFAERPEGSVSTLKIQRTQQEDSAVYLCASSLARGGEKLFFGSGTQLSVL.

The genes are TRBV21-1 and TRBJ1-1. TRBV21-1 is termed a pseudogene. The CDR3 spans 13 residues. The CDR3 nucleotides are TGTGCCAGCAACAACCCGACGAACACTGAAGCTTTCTTT. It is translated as CASNNPTNTEAFF.

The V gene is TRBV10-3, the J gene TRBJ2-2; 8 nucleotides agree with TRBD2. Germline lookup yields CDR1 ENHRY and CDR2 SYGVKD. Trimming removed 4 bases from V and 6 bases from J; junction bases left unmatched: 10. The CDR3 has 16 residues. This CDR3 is CAISGPGTRGAGELFF. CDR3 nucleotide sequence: TGTGCCATCAGTGGGCCCGGGACTAGGGGGGCCGGGGAGCTGTTTTTT.

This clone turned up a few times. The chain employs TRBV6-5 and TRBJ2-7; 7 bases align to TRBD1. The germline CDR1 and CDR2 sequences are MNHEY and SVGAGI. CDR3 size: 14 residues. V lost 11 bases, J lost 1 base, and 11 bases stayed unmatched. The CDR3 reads CAAGFGTASYEQYF. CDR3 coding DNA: TGTGCCGCCGGCTTTGGGACAGCGTCCTACGAGCAGTACTTC.

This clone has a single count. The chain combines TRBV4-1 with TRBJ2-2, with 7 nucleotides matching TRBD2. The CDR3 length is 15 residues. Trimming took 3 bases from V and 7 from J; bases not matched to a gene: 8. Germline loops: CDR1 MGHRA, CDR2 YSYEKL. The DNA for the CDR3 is TGCGCCAGCAGCCACTCGCGGGGGATGATCGGGGAGCTGTTTTTT. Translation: CASSHSRGMIGELFF.

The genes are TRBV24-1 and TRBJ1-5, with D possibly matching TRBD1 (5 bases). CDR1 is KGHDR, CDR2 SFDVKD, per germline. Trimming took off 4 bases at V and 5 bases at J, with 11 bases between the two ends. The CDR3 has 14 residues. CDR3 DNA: TGTGCCACCAGTGAACCCCCCAGGGATCAGCCCCAGCATTTT. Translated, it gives CATSEPPRDQPQHF.

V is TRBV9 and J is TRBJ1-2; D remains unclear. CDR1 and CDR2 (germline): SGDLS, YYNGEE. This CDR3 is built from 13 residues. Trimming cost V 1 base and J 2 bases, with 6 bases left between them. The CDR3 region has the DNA TGTGCCAGCAGCGTAATCGGGAACTATGGCTACACCTTC. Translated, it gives CASSVIGNYGYTF.

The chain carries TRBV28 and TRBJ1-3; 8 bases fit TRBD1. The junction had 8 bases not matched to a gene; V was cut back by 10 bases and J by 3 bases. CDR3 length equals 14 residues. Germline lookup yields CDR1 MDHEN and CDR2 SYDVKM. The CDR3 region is CATTRTGFGNTIYF. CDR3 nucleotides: TGTGCCACCACCCGGACAGGGTTTGGAAACACCATATATTTT. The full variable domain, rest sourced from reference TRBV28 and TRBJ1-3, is DVKVTQSSRYLVKRTGEKVFLECVQDMDHENMFWYRQDPGLGLRLIYFSYDVKMKEKGDIPEGYSVSREKKERFSLILESASTNQTSMYLCATTRTGFGNTIYFGEGSWLTVV.

The CDR3 nucleotides read TGTGCCAGTAGACCCGGCGACAGGGCTAGCAATCAGCCCCAGCATTTT. Translation: CASRPGDRASNQPQHF. The chain links TRBV19 to TRBJ1-5, with 7 bases matching TRBD1. This CDR3 contains 16 residues. Germline V gene lookup returns CDR1 LNHDA and CDR2 SQIVND (reference sequence). Trimming took 6 bases from V and 0 from J; bases not matched to a gene: 8.

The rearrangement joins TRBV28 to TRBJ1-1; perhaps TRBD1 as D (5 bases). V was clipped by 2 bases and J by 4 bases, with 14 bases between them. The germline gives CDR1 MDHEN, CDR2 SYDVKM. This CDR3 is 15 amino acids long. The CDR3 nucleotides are TGTGCCAGCAGTTTAAGAGGGGCGGCGGGCACTGAAGCTTTCTTT. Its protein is CASSLRGAAGTEAFF.

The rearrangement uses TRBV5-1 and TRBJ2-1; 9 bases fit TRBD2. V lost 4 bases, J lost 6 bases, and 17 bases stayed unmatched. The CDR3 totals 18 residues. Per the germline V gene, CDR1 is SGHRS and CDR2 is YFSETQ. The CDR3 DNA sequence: TGCGCCAGCAGCATCCGGGACAGCCCGGGACTAGCCCCCAATGAGCAGTTCTTC. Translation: CASSIRDSPGLAPNEQFF. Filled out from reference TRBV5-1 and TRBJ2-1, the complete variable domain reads KAGVTQTPRYLIKTRGQQVTLSCSPISGHRSVSWYQQTPGQGLQFLFEYFSETQRNKGNFPGRFSGRQFSNSRSEMNVSTLELGDSALYLCASSIRDSPGLAPNEQFFGPGTRLTVL.

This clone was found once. In nucleotides, the CDR3 is TGTGCCATAACCCCCACAGGGAACACTGAAGCTTTCTTT. Amino acid sequence: CAITPTGNTEAFF. The V gene is TRBV6-5, the J gene TRBJ1-1; D possibly corresponds to TRBD1 (5 bases). Germline values: CDR1 MNHEY, CDR2 SVGAGI. V was shortened by 10 bases and J by 1 base, with 13 bases between the two germline ends. The length of the CDR3 is 13 residues.

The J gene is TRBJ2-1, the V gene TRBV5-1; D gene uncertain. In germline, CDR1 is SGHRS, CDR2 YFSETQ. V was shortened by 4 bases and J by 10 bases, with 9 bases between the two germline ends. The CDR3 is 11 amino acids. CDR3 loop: CASSPHQEQFF. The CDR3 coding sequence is TGCGCCAGCAGCCCCCATCAGGAGCAGTTCTTC.

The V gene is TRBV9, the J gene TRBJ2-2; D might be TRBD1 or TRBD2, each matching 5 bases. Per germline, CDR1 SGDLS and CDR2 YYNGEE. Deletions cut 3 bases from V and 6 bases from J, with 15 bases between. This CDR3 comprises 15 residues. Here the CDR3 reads CASSATLWDPGELFF. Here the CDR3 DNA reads TGTGCCAGCAGCGCCACCCTCTGGGACCCCGGGGAGCTGTTTTTT.

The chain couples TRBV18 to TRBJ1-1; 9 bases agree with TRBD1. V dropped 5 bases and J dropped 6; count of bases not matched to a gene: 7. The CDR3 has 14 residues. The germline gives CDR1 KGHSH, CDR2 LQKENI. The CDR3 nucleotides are TGTGCCAGCTCAATCACAGGGGGCAGGGCTGAAGCTTTCTTT. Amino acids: CASSITGGRAEAFF.

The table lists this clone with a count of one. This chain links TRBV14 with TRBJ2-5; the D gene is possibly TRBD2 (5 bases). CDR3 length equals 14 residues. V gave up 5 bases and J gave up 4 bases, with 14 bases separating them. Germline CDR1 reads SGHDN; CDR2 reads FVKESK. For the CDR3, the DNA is TGTGCCAGCAGCAGCAGAACACGGGGAGAGACCCAGTACTTC. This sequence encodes CASSSRTRGETQYF.

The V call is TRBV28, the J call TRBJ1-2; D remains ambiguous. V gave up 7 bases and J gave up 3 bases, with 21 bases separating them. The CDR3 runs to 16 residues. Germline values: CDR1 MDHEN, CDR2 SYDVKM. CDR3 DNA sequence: TGTGCCAGCATCGGCACCTTGGTCGGGATGTACTATGGCTACACCTTC. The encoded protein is CASIGTLVGMYYGYTF.

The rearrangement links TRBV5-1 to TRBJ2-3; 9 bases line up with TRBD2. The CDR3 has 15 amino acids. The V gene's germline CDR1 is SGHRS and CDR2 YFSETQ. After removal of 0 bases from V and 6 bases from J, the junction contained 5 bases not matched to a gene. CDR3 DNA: TGCGCCAGCAGCTTGGACGGCGGGGGGGCGGATACGCAGTATTTT. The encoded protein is CASSLDGGGADTQYF.

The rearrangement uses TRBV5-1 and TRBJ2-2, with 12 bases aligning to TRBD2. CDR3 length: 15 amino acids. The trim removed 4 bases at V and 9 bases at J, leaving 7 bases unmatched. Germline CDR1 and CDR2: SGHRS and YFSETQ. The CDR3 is CASSGTSGGYRELFF. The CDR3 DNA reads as TGCGCCAGCAGCGGAACTAGCGGGGGGTACAGGGAGCTGTTTTTT.

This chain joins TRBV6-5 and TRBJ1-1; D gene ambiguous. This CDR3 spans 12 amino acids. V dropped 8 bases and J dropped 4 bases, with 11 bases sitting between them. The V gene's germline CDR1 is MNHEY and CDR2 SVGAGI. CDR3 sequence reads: CASAQRLTEAFF. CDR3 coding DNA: TGTGCCAGCGCGCAGAGGCTCACTGAAGCTTTCTTT.

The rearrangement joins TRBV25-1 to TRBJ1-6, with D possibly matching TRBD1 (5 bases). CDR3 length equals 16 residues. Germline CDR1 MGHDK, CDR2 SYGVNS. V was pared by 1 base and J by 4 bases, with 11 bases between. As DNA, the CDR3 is TGTGCCAGCAGTGAATCAGGTGGGGGTTATAATTCACCCCTCCACTTT. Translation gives CASSESGGGYNSPLHF.